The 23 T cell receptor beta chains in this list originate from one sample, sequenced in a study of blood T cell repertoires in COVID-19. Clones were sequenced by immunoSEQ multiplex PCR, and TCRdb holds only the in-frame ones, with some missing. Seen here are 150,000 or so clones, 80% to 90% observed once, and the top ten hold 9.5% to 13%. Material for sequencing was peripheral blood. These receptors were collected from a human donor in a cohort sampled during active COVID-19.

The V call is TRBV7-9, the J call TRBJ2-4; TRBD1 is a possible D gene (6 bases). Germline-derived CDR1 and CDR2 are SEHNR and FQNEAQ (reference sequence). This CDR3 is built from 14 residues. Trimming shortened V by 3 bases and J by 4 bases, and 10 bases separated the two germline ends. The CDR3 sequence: CASSLTGGKNIQYF. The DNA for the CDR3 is TGTGCCAGCAGCTTGACAGGCGGGAAAAACATTCAGTACTTC.

CDR3 in amino acids: CASSEGYNFDQPQHF. CDR3 sequence (DNA): TGTGCCAGCAGTGAAGGATACAATTTCGATCAGCCCCAGCATTTT. The V gene is TRBV6-1, the J gene TRBJ1-5; D not resolved. In germline, CDR1 is MNHNS, CDR2 SASEGT. Trimming cost V 1 base and J 5 bases, with 12 bases left between them. The CDR3 totals 15 residues.

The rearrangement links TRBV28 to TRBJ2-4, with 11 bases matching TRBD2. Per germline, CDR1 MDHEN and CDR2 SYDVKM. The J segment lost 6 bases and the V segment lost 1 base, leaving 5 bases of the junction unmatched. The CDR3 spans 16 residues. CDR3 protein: CASSLFTSGSLNIQYF. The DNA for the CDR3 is TGTGCCAGCAGTTTATTTACTAGCGGGAGCCTAAACATTCAGTACTTC.

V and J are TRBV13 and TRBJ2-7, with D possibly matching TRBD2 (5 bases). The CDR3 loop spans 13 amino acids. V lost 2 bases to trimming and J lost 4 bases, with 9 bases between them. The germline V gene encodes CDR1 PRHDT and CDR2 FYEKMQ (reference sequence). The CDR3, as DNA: TGTGCCAGCAGCTTAAGCGGCGGTTACGAGCAGTACTTC. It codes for CASSLSGGYEQYF.

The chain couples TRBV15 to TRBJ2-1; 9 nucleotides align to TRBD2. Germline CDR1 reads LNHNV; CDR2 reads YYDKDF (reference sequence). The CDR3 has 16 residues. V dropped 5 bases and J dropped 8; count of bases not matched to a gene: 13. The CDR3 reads CATSRPGAGGRDEQFF. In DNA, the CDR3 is TGTGCCACCAGCCGGCCGGGAGCGGGGGGCCGGGATGAGCAGTTCTTC.

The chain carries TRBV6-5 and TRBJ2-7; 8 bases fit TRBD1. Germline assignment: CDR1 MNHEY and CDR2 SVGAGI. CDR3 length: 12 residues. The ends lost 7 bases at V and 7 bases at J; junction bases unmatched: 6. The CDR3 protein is CASTSGGWEQYF. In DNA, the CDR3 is TGTGCCAGCACCTCAGGGGGCTGGGAGCAGTACTTC.

The CDR3 DNA reads as TGTGCCAGCTCACCAGAGCGGGTGGTAGATGAGCAGTTCTTC. It is translated as CASSPERVVDEQFF. The rearrangement uses TRBV18 and TRBJ2-1, with a weak D call TRBD2 (6 bases). The CDR3 is 14 amino acids. Germline CDR1 is KGHSH and CDR2 is LQKENI. V was shortened by 2 bases and J by 8 bases, with 13 bases between the two germline ends.

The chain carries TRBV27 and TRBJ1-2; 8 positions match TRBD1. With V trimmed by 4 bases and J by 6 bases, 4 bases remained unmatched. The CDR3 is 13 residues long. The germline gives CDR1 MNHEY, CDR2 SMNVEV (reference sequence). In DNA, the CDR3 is TGTGCCAGCAGTTCGACAGGGGATCATGGCTACACCTTC. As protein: CASSSTGDHGYTF.

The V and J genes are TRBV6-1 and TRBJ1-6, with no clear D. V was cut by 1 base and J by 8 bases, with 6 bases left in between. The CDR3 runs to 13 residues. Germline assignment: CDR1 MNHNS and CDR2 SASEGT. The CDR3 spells CASSEGGHSPLHF. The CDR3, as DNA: TGTGCCAGCAGTGAAGGAGGGCATTCACCCCTCCACTTT.

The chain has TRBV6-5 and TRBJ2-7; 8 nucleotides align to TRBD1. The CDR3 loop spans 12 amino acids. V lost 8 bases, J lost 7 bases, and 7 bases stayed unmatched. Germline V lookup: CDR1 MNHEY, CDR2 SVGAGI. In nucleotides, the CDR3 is TGTGCCAGCTGGAGACAGGGGCTTGAGCAGTACTTC. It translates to CASWRQGLEQYF.

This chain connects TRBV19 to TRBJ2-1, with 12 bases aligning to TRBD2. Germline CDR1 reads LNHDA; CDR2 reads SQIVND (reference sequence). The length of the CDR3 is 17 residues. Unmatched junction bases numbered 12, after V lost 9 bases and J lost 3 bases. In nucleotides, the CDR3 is TGTGCCAGCCAAGGACTAGCGGGACCTTCGCACTACAATGAGCAGTTCTTC. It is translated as CASQGLAGPSHYNEQFF.

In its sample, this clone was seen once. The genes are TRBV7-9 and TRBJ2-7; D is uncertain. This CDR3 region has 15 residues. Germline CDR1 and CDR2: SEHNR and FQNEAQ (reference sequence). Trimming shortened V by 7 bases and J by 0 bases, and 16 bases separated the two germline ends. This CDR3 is CASILSTSLSYEQYF. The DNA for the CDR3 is TGTGCCAGCATTCTATCCACGTCGCTCTCCTACGAGCAGTACTTC.

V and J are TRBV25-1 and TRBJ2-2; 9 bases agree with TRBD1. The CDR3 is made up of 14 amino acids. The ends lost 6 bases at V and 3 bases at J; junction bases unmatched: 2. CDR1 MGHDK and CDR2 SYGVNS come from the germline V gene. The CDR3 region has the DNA TGTGCCAGCAGAGGGACAGGGCACACCGGGGAGCTGTTTTTT. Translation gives CASRGTGHTGELFF.

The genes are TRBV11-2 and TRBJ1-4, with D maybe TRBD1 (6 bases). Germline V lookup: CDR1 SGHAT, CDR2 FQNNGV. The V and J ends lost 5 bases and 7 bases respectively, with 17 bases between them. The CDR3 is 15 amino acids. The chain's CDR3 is CASSIGGAQGEKLFF. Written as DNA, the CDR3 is TGTGCCAGCAGCATCGGGGGGGCGCAAGGTGAAAAACTGTTTTTT.

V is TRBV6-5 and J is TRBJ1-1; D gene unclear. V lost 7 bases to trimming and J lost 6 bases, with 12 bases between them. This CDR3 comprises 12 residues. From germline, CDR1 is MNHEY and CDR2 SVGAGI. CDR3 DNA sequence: TGTGCCAGCATTGGCTTCGCCCCTGAAGCTTTCTTT. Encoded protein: CASIGFAPEAFF.

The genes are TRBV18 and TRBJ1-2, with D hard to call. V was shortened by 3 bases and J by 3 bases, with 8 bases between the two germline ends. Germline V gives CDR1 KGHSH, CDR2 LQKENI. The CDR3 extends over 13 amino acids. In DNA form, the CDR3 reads TGTGCCAGCTCACCTTCCGCGGACTATGGCTACACCTTC. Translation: CASSPSADYGYTF.

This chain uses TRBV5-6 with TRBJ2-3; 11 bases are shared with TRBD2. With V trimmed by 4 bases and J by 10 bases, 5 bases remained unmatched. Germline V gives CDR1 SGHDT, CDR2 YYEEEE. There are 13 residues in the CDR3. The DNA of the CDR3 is TGTGCCAGCAGCCCGACTAGCGGGAAGGCGCAGTATTTT. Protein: CASSPTSGKAQYF. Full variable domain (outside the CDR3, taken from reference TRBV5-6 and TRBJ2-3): DAGVTQSPTHLIKTRGQQVTLRCSPKSGHDTVSWYQQALGQGPQFIFQYYEEEERQRGNFPDRFSGHQFPNYSSELNVNALLLGDSALYLCASSPTSGKAQYFGPGTRLTVL.

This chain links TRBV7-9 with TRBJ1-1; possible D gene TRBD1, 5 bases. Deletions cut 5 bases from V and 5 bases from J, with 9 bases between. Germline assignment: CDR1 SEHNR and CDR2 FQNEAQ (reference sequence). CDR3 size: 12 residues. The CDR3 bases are TGTGCCAGCAGCGACGGGGGAACTGAAGCTTTCTTT. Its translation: CASSDGGTEAFF.

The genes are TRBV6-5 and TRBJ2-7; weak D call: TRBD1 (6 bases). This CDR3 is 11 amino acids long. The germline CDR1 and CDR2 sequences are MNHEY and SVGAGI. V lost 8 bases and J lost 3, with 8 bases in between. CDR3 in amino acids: CASGTLYEQYF. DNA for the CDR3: TGTGCCAGCGGGACACTCTACGAGCAGTACTTC.

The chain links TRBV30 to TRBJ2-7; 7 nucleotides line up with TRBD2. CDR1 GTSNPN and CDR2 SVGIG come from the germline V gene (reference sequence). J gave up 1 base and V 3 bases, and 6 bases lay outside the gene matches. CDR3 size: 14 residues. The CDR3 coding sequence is TGTGCCTGGAGGTCGGGAGGCCCATCCTACGAGCAGTACTTC. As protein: CAWRSGGPSYEQYF.

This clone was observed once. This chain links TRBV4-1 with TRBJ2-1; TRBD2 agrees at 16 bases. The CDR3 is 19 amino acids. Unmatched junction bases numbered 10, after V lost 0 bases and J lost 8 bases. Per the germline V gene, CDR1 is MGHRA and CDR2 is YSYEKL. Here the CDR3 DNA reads TGCGCCAGCAGCCAAGATGAGGCCGGGACTAGCGGGAGGGGTGATGAGCAGTTCTTC. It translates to CASSQDEAGTSGRGDEQFF.

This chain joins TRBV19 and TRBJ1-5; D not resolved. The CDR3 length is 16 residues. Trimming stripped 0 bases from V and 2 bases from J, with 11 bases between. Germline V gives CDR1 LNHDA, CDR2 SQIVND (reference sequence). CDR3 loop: CASSIEWGVRNQPQHF. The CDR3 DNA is TGTGCCAGTAGTATAGAGTGGGGAGTACGCAATCAGCCCCAGCATTTT.

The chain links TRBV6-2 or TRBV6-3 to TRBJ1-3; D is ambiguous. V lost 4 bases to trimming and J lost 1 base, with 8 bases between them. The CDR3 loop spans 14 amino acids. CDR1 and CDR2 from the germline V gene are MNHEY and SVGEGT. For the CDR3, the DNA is TGTGCCAGCAGTTCGCGGAAATCTGGAAACACCATATATTTT. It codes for CASSSRKSGNTIYF.